A single sample gave rise to the 17 T cell receptor beta chains below, sequenced in a study of OX40 agonist ivuxolimab in advanced cancers. Sequencing was performed with immunoSEQ multiplex PCR; in TCRdb, only in-frame clones are kept and a portion is missing. The data show 70,000 to 85,000 clones, with just over 85% seen just once and 1.5% to 2% held by the top ten. The starting material was CD4+ or CD8+ T cells sorted from blood, obtained in a trial of the OX40 agonist ivuxolimab. These receptors were obtained from an adult with an advanced solid tumor such as melanoma, head and neck, liver or kidney cancer.

This chain uses TRBV29-1 with TRBJ1-2; 7 bases map to TRBD1. After removal of 7 bases from V and 5 bases from J, the junction contained 7 bases not matched to a gene. This CDR3 contains 12 residues. Germline V gene sequence: CDR1 SQVTM, CDR2 ANQGSEA. CDR3 sequence reads: CSAGDSGYGYTF. CDR3 sequence (DNA): TGCAGCGCTGGGGACAGTGGGTATGGCTACACCTTC.

The chain recombines TRBV5-1 with TRBJ2-7; 7 nucleotides match TRBD1. CDR1 and CDR2 (germline): SGHRS, YFSETQ. The CDR3 extends over 15 amino acids. The ends lost 1 base at V and 3 bases at J; junction bases unmatched: 7. CDR3 protein: CASSLSAGGNYEQYF. Here the CDR3 DNA reads TGCGCCAGCAGCTTGTCGGCAGGGGGTAACTACGAGCAGTACTTC.

J is TRBJ2-7 and V is TRBV4-1; 8 bases agree with TRBD2. The germline V gene encodes CDR1 MGHRA and CDR2 YSYEKL. V shed 2 bases, J shed 0 bases, and the junction held 9 bases outside the gene matches. There are 17 residues in the CDR3. The CDR3 nucleotides read TGCGCCAGCAGCCAACCCCCAGCGGGAGTTAGCTCCTACGAGCAGTACTTC. This encodes CASSQPPAGVSSYEQYF.

This clone was counted once. The chain uses TRBV18 and TRBJ2-7; 11 bases line up with TRBD1. The J segment lost 5 bases and the V segment lost 1 base, leaving 7 bases of the junction unmatched. Germline values: CDR1 KGHSH, CDR2 LQKENI. CDR3 size: 16 residues. The CDR3 here is CASSPQRTGGHNEQYF. CDR3 nucleotide sequence: TGTGCCAGCTCACCACAAAGGACAGGGGGCCACAACGAGCAGTACTTC.

The V and J genes are TRBV7-2 and TRBJ1-1; tentatively, D is TRBD1 (6 bases). This CDR3 is 17 amino acids long. The V end lost 0 bases, the J end lost 5 bases, and 19 bases lay between the germline ends. In germline, CDR1 is SGHTA, CDR2 FQGNSA. DNA of the CDR3: TGTGCCAGCAGCTTAGCTGGTGCAGGGGTTACGGTAACTGAAGCTTTCTTT. This encodes CASSLAGAGVTVTEAFF. Using reference TRBV7-2 and TRBJ1-1 for the parts outside the CDR3, the full variable domain is GAGVSQSPSNKVTEKGKDVELRCDPISGHTALYWYRQSLGQGLEFLIYFQGNSAPDKSGLPSDRFSAERTGGSVSTLTIQRTQQEDSAVYLCASSLAGAGVTVTEAFFGQGTRLTVV.

The chain joins TRBV7-6 to TRBJ2-1; 7 nucleotides line up with TRBD1. CDR3 size: 16 residues. J was trimmed by 6 bases and V by 5 bases; bases with no gene match: 13. From germline, CDR1 is SGHVS and CDR2 FNYEAQ. The CDR3: CASSKIGTAAFNEQFF. CDR3 DNA: TGTGCCAGCAGCAAAATCGGGACAGCAGCCTTCAATGAGCAGTTCTTC.

The rearrangement links TRBV28 to TRBJ2-5; a possible D gene is TRBD1 (5 bases). In germline, CDR1 is MDHEN, CDR2 SYDVKM. The CDR3 covers 16 residues. V lost 7 bases to trimming and J lost 4 bases, with 22 bases between them. The CDR3 reads CASNSPRGSDGETQYF. CDR3 DNA sequence: TGTGCCAGCAACTCCCCAAGGGGTAGTGATGGAGAGACCCAGTACTTC.

V is TRBV5-1 and J is TRBJ2-7, with TRBD1 identical over 8 bases. Germline V gene sequence: CDR1 SGHRS, CDR2 YFSETQ. CDR3 length equals 13 residues. The ends lost 4 bases at V and 4 bases at J; junction bases unmatched: 4. CDR3 protein: CASSPGQEYEQYF. CDR3 DNA sequence: TGCGCCAGCAGCCCGGGACAGGAATACGAGCAGTACTTC.

This clone has only a few counts. The chain combines TRBV7-9 with TRBJ1-1; no firm D call. CDR3 length: 15 amino acids. Per germline, CDR1 SEHNR and CDR2 FQNEAQ (reference sequence). Between the trimmed V and J ends, which lost 2 bases and 5 bases, there was a span of 15 bases. This CDR3 is CASSLWTSEGTEAFF. CDR3 nucleotides: TGTGCCAGCAGCTTATGGACGTCAGAGGGAACTGAAGCTTTCTTT.

This sequence joins TRBV5-4 and TRBJ1-1; D may be TRBD1 (6 bases). CDR1 is SGHNT, CDR2 YYREEE, per germline (reference sequence). The V end was cut by 10 bases, the J end by 1 base, with 20 bases between. The length of the CDR3 is 15 residues. The CDR3 nucleotides read TGTGCCTACGTAAGACCACAGGGCGAGAACACTGAAGCTTTCTTT. This gives the protein CAYVRPQGENTEAFF.

This rearrangement joins TRBV7-9 to TRBJ2-7; D remains unclear. The germline V gene has CDR1 SEHNR and CDR2 FQNEAQ (reference sequence). The CDR3 length is 13 residues. Trimming took 5 bases from V and 5 from J, leaving 13 bases between them. The DNA of the CDR3 is TGTGCCAGCAGCCCTCACTGGGATCACGAGCAGTACTTC. This codes for CASSPHWDHEQYF.

This chain joins TRBV19 and TRBJ1-2; D is unresolved. The CDR3 consists of 15 residues. V was pared by 5 bases and J by 4 bases, with 17 bases between. Germline values: CDR1 LNHDA, CDR2 SQIVND (reference sequence). CDR3 loop: CASSPRPGKSYGYTF. The DNA of the CDR3 is TGTGCCAGTAGTCCCCGCCCCGGCAAGTCCTATGGCTACACCTTC.

The chain recombines TRBV5-6 with TRBJ1-2; no reliable D call. CDR3 length: 14 residues. With 1 base removed from V and 7 bases from J, the gap between germline ends came to 14 bases. Germline V lookup: CDR1 SGHDT, CDR2 YYEEEE. The DNA of the CDR3 is TGTGCCAGCAGCTTGACGGGCAGAAGGAGTGGCTACACCTTC. Its protein is CASSLTGRRSGYTF.

The chain is built from TRBV7-3 and TRBJ2-2; TRBD1 matches at 11 bases. Germline lookup yields CDR1 SGHTA and CDR2 FQGTGA. After removal of 3 bases from V and 1 base from J, the junction contained 1 base not matched to a gene. The CDR3 covers 16 residues. The CDR3 DNA follows: TGTGCCAGCAGCTTTGGGACAGGGGGGAACACCGGGGAGCTGTTTTTT. Protein: CASSFGTGGNTGELFF.

The chain couples TRBV4-3 to TRBJ1-5; TRBD1 might be the D (5 bases). V lost 0 bases and J lost 5, with 14 bases in between. The CDR3 contains 16 residues. Germline V gene data show CDR1 as LGHNA and CDR2 as YSLEER. CDR3 nucleotide sequence: TGCGCCAGCAGCCAAGATGCGGTGGGAGGGGATCAGCCCCAGCATTTT. It specifies CASSQDAVGGDQPQHF.

The chain couples TRBV18 to TRBJ1-1, with D perhaps matching TRBD1 (5 bases). CDR3 length: 14 residues. Looked up from germline, CDR1 is KGHSH and CDR2 is LQKENI. Trimming removed 3 bases at V and 3 bases at J, with 11 bases between. CDR3 loop: CASSPQGQHTEAFF. CDR3 DNA sequence: TGTGCCAGCTCACCGCAGGGTCAGCACACTGAAGCTTTCTTT.

The chain is built from TRBV5-1 and TRBJ2-7, with D maybe TRBD1 (6 bases). This CDR3 comprises 15 residues. CDR1 and CDR2 (germline): SGHRS, YFSETQ. The V and J ends lost 2 bases and 6 bases respectively, with 18 bases between them. This CDR3 reads CASSFGQTPYPEQYF. The CDR3 DNA reads as TGCGCCAGCAGCTTCGGACAGACTCCCTACCCCGAGCAGTACTTC. The whole variable domain, filled in from reference TRBV5-1 and TRBJ2-7, reads KAGVTQTPRYLIKTRGQQVTLSCSPISGHRSVSWYQQTPGQGLQFLFEYFSETQRNKGNFPGRFSGRQFSNSRSEMNVSTLELGDSALYLCASSFGQTPYPEQYFGPGTRLTVT.